These T cell receptor beta chains were read from a single sample in a study of blood T cell repertoires in COVID-19. Profiling relied on immunoSEQ multiplex PCR, and the TCRdb table lists in-frame clones only, not all of them. Altogether around 140,000 clones are present, 84% being singletons, with the ten largest covering 3.4%. The source material was PBMCs or T cells enriched from blood (not recorded which). The receptor set was obtained from a woman in her forties or fifties with acute COVID-19. Each CDR3 is given with its conserved first and last residue. A D gene is named only where the DNA matches it firmly. A row's size may be missing; if present it is once, few, many or a size class.

j_gene: TRBJ1-2
d_gene: -
v_gene: TRBV3-1/TRBV3-2
abundance: -
CDR3aa: CASSPGTPGAYGYTF
CDR3nt: TGTGCCAGCAGCCCCGGGACACCCGGGGCCTATGGCTACACCTTC

j_gene: TRBJ1-5
d_gene: -
v_gene: TRBV2
abundance: -
CDR3aa: CASQAQHSNQPQHF
CDR3nt: TGTGCCAGCCAAGCACAGCATAGCAATCAGCCCCAGCATTTT

j_gene: TRBJ1-5
d_gene: TRBD1
v_gene: TRBV4-1
abundance: -
CDR3aa: CASSPLTGEGQPQHF
CDR3nt: TGCGCCAGCAGCCCCCTGACAGGGGAGGGACAGCCCCAGCATTTT

j_gene: TRBJ2-7
d_gene: TRBD1
v_gene: TRBV5-1
abundance: -
CDR3aa: CASRLPGQGMHEQYF
CDR3nt: TGCGCCAGCAGGCTTCCGGGACAGGGGATGCACGAGCAGTACTTC

j_gene: TRBJ1-4
d_gene: -
v_gene: TRBV19
abundance: -
CDR3aa: CASSVQRRGGRNEKLFF
CDR3nt: TGTGCCAGTAGTGTGCAAAGGAGAGGAGGACGTAATGAAAAACTGTTTTTT

j_gene: TRBJ2-2
d_gene: -
v_gene: TRBV30
abundance: -
CDR3aa: CAWVTGQKNTGELFF
CDR3nt: TGTGCCTGGGTGACTGGACAGAAGAACACCGGGGAGCTGTTTTTT

j_gene: TRBJ1-1
d_gene: TRBD1
v_gene: TRBV5-1
abundance: -
CDR3aa: CASSLRTGLRMDTEAFF
CDR3nt: TGCGCCAGCAGCTTGAGGACAGGGCTTCGGATGGACACTGAAGCTTTCTTT

j_gene: TRBJ1-5
d_gene: -
v_gene: TRBV28
abundance: -
CDR3aa: CASEGTNQPQHF
CDR3nt: TGTGCCAGTGAGGGGACAAATCAGCCCCAGCATTTT

j_gene: TRBJ2-1
d_gene: TRBD1
v_gene: TRBV19
abundance: -
CDR3aa: CASSIDLSGQGRNEQFF
CDR3nt: TGTGCCAGTAGTATAGATCTATCGGGACAGGGGAGGAATGAGCAGTTCTTC

j_gene: TRBJ2-3
d_gene: TRBD2
v_gene: TRBV7-9
abundance: once
CDR3aa: CASSRTSGSGDTQYF
CDR3nt: TGTGCCAGCAGCCGGACTAGCGGGAGCGGGGATACGCAGTATTTT

j_gene: TRBJ1-3
d_gene: TRBD1
v_gene: TRBV7-9
abundance: -
CDR3aa: CASSPQGGPGNTIYF
CDR3nt: TGTGCCAGCAGCCCGCAGGGGGGCCCTGGAAACACCATATATTTT

j_gene: TRBJ1-6
d_gene: -
v_gene: TRBV9
abundance: -
CDR3aa: CASSVEGESSPLHF
CDR3nt: TGTGCCAGCAGCGTAGAGGGGGAGTCATCACCCCTCCACTTT

j_gene: TRBJ2-7
d_gene: TRBD2
v_gene: TRBV5-6
abundance: once
CDR3aa: CASSPGLAEEFYEQYF
CDR3nt: TGTGCCAGCAGCCCGGGACTAGCGGAGGAGTTCTACGAGCAGTACTTC

j_gene: TRBJ2-7
d_gene: -
v_gene: TRBV18
abundance: -
CDR3aa: CASSPELNRRVAGEQYF
CDR3nt: TGTGCCAGCTCACCAGAATTAAACAGGAGAGTCGCCGGGGAGCAGTACTTC

j_gene: TRBJ1-1
d_gene: TRBD1
v_gene: TRBV6-6
abundance: -
CDR3aa: CASSSTGQGYTEAFF
CDR3nt: TGTGCCAGCAGCTCTACGGGACAGGGGTACACTGAAGCTTTCTTT

j_gene: TRBJ2-2
d_gene: TRBD1
v_gene: TRBV7-8
abundance: -
CDR3aa: CASSDSGQGTELFF
CDR3nt: TGTGCCAGCAGCGACTCGGGACAGGGTACTGAGCTGTTTTTT

j_gene: TRBJ2-3
d_gene: TRBD2
v_gene: TRBV6-2/TRBV6-3
abundance: -
CDR3aa: CASSLAGGPGTQYF
CDR3nt: TGTGCCAGCAGTTTAGCGGGAGGCCCAGGTACGCAGTATTTT

j_gene: TRBJ1-6
d_gene: -
v_gene: TRBV5-6
abundance: -
CDR3aa: CASSLRRGATTPLHF
CDR3nt: TGTGCCAGCAGCTTGAGAAGGGGCGCGACGACACCCCTCCACTTT

j_gene: TRBJ1-1
d_gene: TRBD1
v_gene: TRBV19
abundance: once
CDR3aa: CASSTRTGSTEAFF
CDR3nt: TGTGCCAGTAGTACCAGGACAGGGTCCACTGAAGCTTTCTTT

j_gene: TRBJ2-3
d_gene: TRBD2
v_gene: TRBV9
abundance: -
CDR3aa: CASSVASGRNADTQYF
CDR3nt: TGTGCCAGCAGCGTGGCTAGCGGGAGGAATGCAGATACGCAGTATTTT

j_gene: TRBJ1-1
d_gene: TRBD1
v_gene: TRBV5-1
abundance: once
CDR3aa: CASTYDRGLEAFF
CDR3nt: TGCGCCAGCACCTATGACAGGGGCCTGGAAGCTTTCTTT

j_gene: TRBJ2-3
d_gene: TRBD2
v_gene: TRBV19
abundance: -
CDR3aa: CATGLAGDTQYF
CDR3nt: TGTGCCACGGGACTAGCGGGAGATACGCAGTATTTT

j_gene: TRBJ2-2
d_gene: -
v_gene: TRBV29-1
abundance: -
CDR3aa: CSVNGLEGTGELFF
CDR3nt: TGCAGCGTTAATGGTCTGGAGGGTACGGGGGAGCTGTTTTTT

j_gene: TRBJ2-1
d_gene: TRBD1
v_gene: TRBV5-5
abundance: -
CDR3aa: CASSSNLDRGLGEQFF
CDR3nt: TGTGCCAGCAGCTCTAATCTGGACAGGGGTCTTGGTGAGCAGTTCTTC

j_gene: TRBJ1-1
d_gene: TRBD1
v_gene: TRBV9
abundance: many
CDR3aa: CASRRTGQPNTEAFF
CDR3nt: TGTGCCAGCAGACGGACGGGACAGCCGAACACTGAAGCTTTCTTT

j_gene: TRBJ2-5
d_gene: TRBD2
v_gene: TRBV7-9
abundance: -
CDR3aa: CASSLNPGGIQETQYF
CDR3nt: TGTGCCAGCAGCTTAAATCCGGGAGGCATCCAAGAGACCCAGTACTTC

j_gene: TRBJ1-2
d_gene: -
v_gene: TRBV6-2/TRBV6-3
abundance: -
CDR3aa: CASSYTRVGYGYTF
CDR3nt: TGTGCCAGCAGTTACACCAGGGTCGGGTATGGCTACACCTTC

j_gene: TRBJ2-2
d_gene: -
v_gene: TRBV7-3
abundance: -
CDR3aa: CASSLTSVRGTGELFF
CDR3nt: TGTGCCAGCAGCTTAACAAGTGTTCGAGGGACCGGGGAGCTGTTTTTT

j_gene: TRBJ2-3
d_gene: TRBD1
v_gene: TRBV5-6
abundance: -
CDR3aa: CASSGTGGEKVLSDTQYF
CDR3nt: TGTGCCAGCAGCGGGACAGGGGGCGAGAAGGTCCTCTCAGATACGCAGTATTTT

j_gene: TRBJ1-2
d_gene: -
v_gene: TRBV2
abundance: -
CDR3aa: CASLGGVNYGYTF
CDR3nt: TGTGCCAGTTTAGGAGGGGTGAACTATGGCTACACCTTC

j_gene: TRBJ1-2
d_gene: TRBD1
v_gene: TRBV28
abundance: -
CDR3aa: CASSFDRGEGYTF
CDR3nt: TGTGCCAGCAGTTTCGACAGGGGCGAGGGCTACACCTTC

j_gene: TRBJ2-3
d_gene: -
v_gene: TRBV3-1/TRBV3-2
abundance: -
CDR3aa: CASSQQGLYTQYF
CDR3nt: TGTGCCAGCAGCCAACAGGGCCTGTATACGCAGTATTTT

j_gene: TRBJ1-1
d_gene: -
v_gene: TRBV7-9
abundance: -
CDR3aa: CASSLSVGRLVNTEAFF
CDR3nt: TGTGCCAGCAGCTTATCGGTGGGGCGCTTGGTAAATACTGAAGCTTTCTTT

j_gene: TRBJ2-6
d_gene: TRBD1
v_gene: TRBV7-3
abundance: -
CDR3aa: CASSLNAGGRSGANVLTF
CDR3nt: TGTGCCAGCAGCTTAAACGCAGGGGGCCGCTCTGGGGCCAACGTCCTGACTTTC

j_gene: TRBJ2-1
d_gene: TRBD2
v_gene: TRBV11-2
abundance: -
CDR3aa: CASSRTSGSSYNEQFF
CDR3nt: TGTGCCAGCAGCCGGACTAGCGGAAGCTCCTACAATGAGCAGTTCTTC

j_gene: TRBJ2-7
d_gene: TRBD1
v_gene: TRBV9
abundance: few
CDR3aa: CASSDVSDRAEQYF
CDR3nt: TGTGCCAGCAGCGACGTATCGGACAGGGCCGAGCAGTACTTC

j_gene: TRBJ2-7
d_gene: TRBD2
v_gene: TRBV5-1
abundance: -
CDR3aa: CASSLGTSGPYEQYF
CDR3nt: TGCGCCAGCAGCCTTGGGACTAGCGGCCCCTACGAGCAGTACTTC

j_gene: TRBJ2-1
d_gene: TRBD2
v_gene: TRBV3-1/TRBV3-2
abundance: -
CDR3aa: CASSTPGLAGLGAYNEQFF
CDR3nt: TGTGCCAGCAGCACCCCGGGACTAGCGGGTTTGGGGGCCTACAATGAGCAGTTCTTC

j_gene: TRBJ2-7
d_gene: -
v_gene: TRBV6-1
abundance: -
CDR3aa: CASSEVKQYF
CDR3nt: TGTGCCAGCAGTGAAGTCAAGCAGTACTTC

j_gene: TRBJ1-2
d_gene: -
v_gene: TRBV9
abundance: -
CDR3aa: CASSVGGDYGYTF
CDR3nt: TGTGCCAGCAGCGTAGGAGGCGACTATGGCTACACCTTC

j_gene: TRBJ2-2
d_gene: -
v_gene: TRBV12-3/TRBV12-4
abundance: -
CDR3aa: CASSLTQGGELFF
CDR3nt: TGTGCCAGCAGTTTAACCCAGGGCGGGGAGCTGTTTTTT